The sequence of this T cell receptor (beta chain) was determined in a study of cytomegalovirus exposure and HLA in healthy donors. Study-level background: The early release's HLA-typed donors yielded approximately 85 million unique TCRs. Study-level points and caveats: TRBV6-2, TRBV6-3 and some other V segments were unresolvable in 87-base-pair reads. HLA-A and HLA-B allele assignments for most subjects were reportedly predicted accurately using TCR beta sequences. There were 150 or so TCR beta chains listed as cytomegalovirus-associated.

PCR amplification relied on 60 Vbeta primers (plus 13 Jbeta primers). The table came from immunoSEQ multiplex PCR; TCRdb's copy has only in-frame clones and leaves some out. Altogether roughly 200,000 clones are present, around 73% being singletons, with the ten largest covering approximately 2.5%. V gave up 0 bases and J gave up 8 bases, with 10 bases separating them. From germline, CDR1 is SGDLS and CDR2 YYNGEE. There are 13 residues in the CDR3. This clone showed up just once. The antigen is not known. The genes are TRBV9 and TRBJ2-3; possible D gene TRBD1, 7 bases. This TCR came from a man aged 60 to 75 in good health and CMV-seronegative. Sequenced sample: PBMCs. The CDR3 protein is CASSVAQGGTQYF. The CDR3 DNA reads TGTGCCAGCAGCGTAGCTCAGGGGGGTACGCAGTATTTT.